This TCR beta chain was identified during a study of HIV-infected patients and healthy controls. Using its own MiXCR run on the 5' RACE reads, TCRdb lists one record per CDR3 protein. The data hold more than 60,000 distinct CDR3 sequences, with roughly a fifth observed a single time. A word on this clonotype: A much larger clone differs from this one at a single base, so this may be a read error. Likely a read error: the CDR3 ends without its conserved phenylalanine or tryptophan.

The CDR3 is made up of 15 amino acids. V was pared by 5 bases and J by 5 bases, with 16 bases between. The chain has TRBV12-3 or TRBV12-4 and TRBJ2-1; D not certain. This clonotype was obtained from a human donor in good health. The sequenced sample was CD4+ T cells from blood. CDR3 sequence (DNA): TGTGCCAGCAGTACAACCAGCGTGGGGAACAATGAGCAGTTCATC. Amino acids: CASSTTSVGNNEQFI.